Presented here are 21 T cell receptor beta chains from one specimen sequenced in a study of blood T cell repertoires in COVID-19. Profiling relied on immunoSEQ multiplex PCR, and the TCRdb table lists in-frame clones only, not all of them. The sample includes 95,000 to 150,000 clones, 82% seen only once; the top ten take approximately 4.9%. The sequenced sample consisted of peripheral blood. The receptors stem from a woman in her sixties or seventies with acute or convalescent COVID-19.

The rearrangement links TRBV12-3 or TRBV12-4 to TRBJ1-2; D call uncertain. The CDR3 has 12 amino acids. V dropped 3 bases and J dropped 3 bases, with 5 bases sitting between them. CDR3 in amino acids: CASSFGYYGYTF. The CDR3 DNA sequence: TGTGCCAGCAGTTTCGGTTACTATGGCTACACCTTC.

This clone was seen more than once but under ten times. The chain links TRBV15 to TRBJ1-1, with D possibly TRBD1 on 6 matching bases. CDR1 is LNHNV, CDR2 YYDKDF, per germline (reference sequence). The V end lost 5 bases, the J end lost 7 bases, and 20 bases lay between the germline ends. There are 15 residues in the CDR3. CDR3 loop: CATSGRTTGQNEAFF. The CDR3, as DNA: TGTGCCACCAGCGGAAGAACTACCGGACAGAATGAAGCTTTCTTT.

The chain combines TRBV7-8 with TRBJ1-2, with D possibly being TRBD1 (5 bases). Germline V lookup: CDR1 SGHVS, CDR2 FQNEAQ. Trimming cost V 5 bases and J 7 bases, with 20 bases left between them. This CDR3 comprises 15 residues. The CDR3 loop is CASSQERAGGGGYTF. DNA of the CDR3: TGTGCCAGCAGCCAAGAGAGGGCGGGGGGTGGTGGCTACACCTTC.

This clone occurred a few times. J is TRBJ1-1 and V is TRBV6-5; D is unclear. The CDR3 covers 15 residues. Germline lookup yields CDR1 MNHEY and CDR2 SVGAGI. The germline V and J ends were trimmed by 0 bases and 1 base, with 9 bases remaining between them. The CDR3 spells CASSYSRLWNTEAFF. The CDR3 nucleotides are TGTGCCAGCAGTTACTCGCGGCTCTGGAACACTGAAGCTTTCTTT.

This chain connects TRBV29-1 to TRBJ2-3; 7 bases align to TRBD1. Germline CDR1 and CDR2: SQVTM and ANQGSEA. V lost 4 bases and J lost 0; bases outside the gene matches: 4. There are 14 residues in the CDR3. The CDR3: CSVGGQASTDTQYF. The CDR3 nucleotides are TGCAGCGTTGGAGGACAGGCCAGCACAGATACGCAGTATTTT.

This clone was counted between two and nine times. The V call is TRBV5-4, the J call TRBJ1-6; 7 bases match TRBD1. After removal of 4 bases from V and 9 bases from J, the junction contained 13 bases not matched to a gene. This CDR3 contains 16 residues. Germline V CDR1 and CDR2: SGHNT, YYREEE (reference sequence). The chain's CDR3 is CASSRKKGTALSPLHF. The CDR3 DNA reads TGTGCCAGCAGCCGGAAAAAGGGGACAGCCCTTTCACCCCTCCACTTT.

The gene calls are TRBV2 and TRBJ1-2, with D hard to call. Trimming removed 0 bases at V and 7 bases at J, with 3 bases between. Per germline, CDR1 SNHLY and CDR2 FYNNEI. The CDR3 loop spans 11 amino acids. The CDR3: CASSEAGGYTF. CDR3 DNA: TGTGCCAGCAGTGAAGCCGGTGGCTACACCTTC. The full variable domain, with the rest looked up from reference TRBV2 and TRBJ1-2, is EPEVTQTPSHQVTQMGQEVILRCVPISNHLYFYWYRQILGQKVEFLVSFYNNEISEKSEIFDDQFSVERPDGSNFTLKIRSTKLEDSAMYFCASSEAGGYTFGSGTRLTVV.

This clone has just one count. The J gene is TRBJ2-1, the V gene TRBV10-3, with D perhaps matching TRBD1 (5 bases). V was cut by 0 bases and J by 3 bases, with 9 bases left in between. Germline lookup yields CDR1 ENHRY and CDR2 SYGVKD. This CDR3 has 15 residues. For the CDR3, the DNA is TGTGCCATCAGTGAGTCGGGCAGGGACTACAATGAGCAGTTCTTC. It is translated as CAISESGRDYNEQFF.

The gene calls are TRBV2 and TRBJ2-5, with 11 bases fitting TRBD2. The CDR3 contains 15 residues. Trimming took 3 bases from V and 2 from J; bases not matched to a gene: 2. Germline CDR1 SNHLY, CDR2 FYNNEI. In DNA, the CDR3 is TGTGCCAGCAGTGACCTAGCGGGGGGACAAGAGACCCAGTACTTC. It is translated as CASSDLAGGQETQYF.

V and J are TRBV4-3 and TRBJ1-4; 9 positions match TRBD1. J gave up 7 bases and V 0 bases, and 9 bases lay outside the gene matches. This CDR3 has 17 residues. Looked up from germline, CDR1 is LGHNA and CDR2 is YSLEER. DNA of the CDR3: TGCGCCAGCAGCCAAGAGGGGGGAGGGACAGGGCGTGAAAAACTGTTTTTT. As protein: CASSQEGGGTGREKLFF.

The chain joins TRBV6-2 or TRBV6-3 to TRBJ2-1; 11 nucleotides agree with TRBD2. The CDR3 extends over 15 amino acids. Germline V gene sequence: CDR1 MNHEY, CDR2 SVGEGT. The V segment lost 3 bases and the J segment 4 bases; nucleotides outside the gene matches: 2. CDR3 residues: CASSYSGGVYNEQFF. CDR3 coding DNA: TGTGCCAGCAGTTATAGCGGGGGGGTTTACAATGAGCAGTTCTTC.

Only one count was recorded for this clone. The chain combines TRBV19 with TRBJ1-1, with D unclear. Between the trimmed V and J ends, which lost 1 base and 2 bases, there was a span of 5 bases. This CDR3 comprises 13 residues. CDR1 is LNHDA, CDR2 SQIVND, per germline (reference sequence). CDR3 protein: CASSIGANTEAFF. CDR3 nucleotide sequence: TGTGCCAGTAGTATAGGGGCAAACACTGAAGCTTTCTTT. Based on the CDR3 plus reference TRBV19 and TRBJ1-1, the full variable domain is DGGITQSPKYLFRKEGQNVTLSCEQNLNHDAMYWYRQDPGQGLRLIYYSQIVNDFQKGDIAEGYSVSREKKESFPLTVTSAQKNPTAFYLCASSIGANTEAFFGQGTRLTVV.

The chain is built from TRBV5-1 and TRBJ2-1; TRBD2 aligns across 8 bases. After removal of 0 bases from V and 9 bases from J, the junction contained 5 bases not matched to a gene. This CDR3 comprises 14 residues. From germline, CDR1 is SGHRS and CDR2 YFSETQ. CDR3 region: CASSLGSGESEQFF. DNA for the CDR3: TGCGCCAGCAGCTTGGGTAGCGGGGAGAGTGAGCAGTTCTTC.

The chain couples TRBV6-1 to TRBJ1-6; no reliable D call. Germline CDR1 and CDR2: MNHNS and SASEGT. The CDR3 extends over 14 amino acids. V dropped 1 base and J dropped 4 bases, with 5 bases sitting between them. This chain's CDR3 is CASSEVIYNSPLHF. For the CDR3, the DNA is TGTGCCAGCAGTGAAGTCATTTATAATTCACCCCTCCACTTT.

J is TRBJ2-5 and V is TRBV4-2; 9 nucleotides line up with TRBD2. The junction had 4 bases not matched to a gene; V was cut back by 1 base and J by 4 bases. Germline V lookup: CDR1 LGHNA, CDR2 YNFKEQ. The CDR3 runs to 15 residues. DNA for the CDR3: TGTGCCAGCAGCCAAGGGACTAGCGATAGAGAGACCCAGTACTTC. It yields the protein CASSQGTSDRETQYF.

V is TRBV2 and J is TRBJ1-1, with 8 bases aligning to TRBD1. The CDR3 length is 12 residues. The trim removed 5 bases at V and 11 bases at J, leaving 7 bases unmatched. In germline, CDR1 is SNHLY, CDR2 FYNNEI. The CDR3 coding sequence is TGTGCCAGCAGTAGACAGGGGAGTGGGGCTTTCTTT. This sequence encodes CASSRQGSGAFF.

The chain has TRBV6-2 or TRBV6-3 and TRBJ2-7, with 8 bases that match TRBD1. Trimming removed 2 bases from V and 6 bases from J; junction bases left unmatched: 3. This CDR3 region has 13 residues. The germline CDR1 and CDR2 sequences are MNHEY and SVGEGT. The CDR3 reads CASSYDRGGEQYV. In nucleotides, the CDR3 is TGTGCCAGCAGTTACGACAGGGGTGGCGAGCAGTACGTC.

The chain combines TRBV4-1 with TRBJ2-2; D is unresolved. The CDR3 loop spans 18 amino acids. Germline V CDR1 and CDR2: MGHRA, YSYEKL. Trimming pared 4 bases from V and 1 base from J, leaving 19 bases between. The CDR3 DNA reads as TGCGCCAGCAGCCGCTTGCCCCCAGCGACCCGGAACACCGGGGAGCTGTTTTTT. The encoded protein is CASSRLPPATRNTGELFF.

The V and J genes are TRBV12-3 or TRBV12-4 and TRBJ1-4, with D possibly TRBD1 on 5 matching bases. V dropped 1 base and J dropped 10 bases, with 10 bases sitting between them. The CDR3 loop spans 13 amino acids. Written as DNA, the CDR3 is TGTGCCAGCAGTTTAGAAGGGGCCAGAAAACTGTTTTTT. This encodes CASSLEGARKLFF.

The rearrangement uses TRBV5-6 and TRBJ1-1; a weak D match, TRBD1 (5 bases). The CDR3 loop spans 14 amino acids. V lost 1 base, J lost 5 bases, and 12 bases lay in between. Germline-derived CDR1 and CDR2 are SGHDT and YYEEEE. The chain's CDR3 is CASSLWGGTTEAFF. The CDR3 region has the DNA TGTGCCAGCAGCTTGTGGGGGGGAACGACTGAAGCTTTCTTT.

This chain uses TRBV5-1 with TRBJ2-3, with D perhaps matching TRBD2 (6 bases). Germline V gene data show CDR1 as SGHRS and CDR2 as YFSETQ. The CDR3 covers 14 residues. Trimming took off 4 bases at V and 5 bases at J, with 14 bases between the two ends. The CDR3 DNA reads TGCGCCAGCAGCCCTATGCCGGGGGAAGATACGCAGTATTTT. Encoded protein: CASSPMPGEDTQYF.